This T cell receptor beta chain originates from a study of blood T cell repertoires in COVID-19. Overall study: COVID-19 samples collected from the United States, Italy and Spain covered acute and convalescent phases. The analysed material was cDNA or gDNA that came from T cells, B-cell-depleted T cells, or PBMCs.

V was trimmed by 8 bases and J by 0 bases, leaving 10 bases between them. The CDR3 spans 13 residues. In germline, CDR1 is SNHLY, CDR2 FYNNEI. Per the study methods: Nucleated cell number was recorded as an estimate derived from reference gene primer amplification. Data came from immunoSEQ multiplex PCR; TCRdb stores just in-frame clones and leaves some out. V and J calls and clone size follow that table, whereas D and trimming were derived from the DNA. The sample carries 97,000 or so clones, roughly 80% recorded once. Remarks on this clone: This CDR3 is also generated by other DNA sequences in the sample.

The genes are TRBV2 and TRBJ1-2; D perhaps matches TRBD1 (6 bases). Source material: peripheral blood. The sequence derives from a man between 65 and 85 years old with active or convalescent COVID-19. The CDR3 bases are TGTGCCAGCTCCGGGACACCTAACTATGGCTACACCTTC. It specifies CASSGTPNYGYTF.